This TCR beta chain was sequenced during a study of blood T cell repertoires in COVID-19. Overall study context: Samples representing acute and convalescent COVID-19 were sourced from the United States, Italy and Spain. Sample material is recorded as cDNA or gDNA derived from T cells, B-cell-depleted T cells, or PBMCs.

This clone appeared once. Trimming cost V 5 bases and J 4 bases, with 24 bases left between them. CDR1 and CDR2 from the germline V gene are SGHTA and FQGNSA. The CDR3 spans 17 residues. The assay was immunoSEQ multiplex PCR, and TCRdb's table has in-frame clones only and misses some. Here the sample spans roughly 450,000 clones, 90% being singletons. The sample was PBMCs or T cells enriched from blood (not recorded which). The source of this sequence is a man younger than 35 who had recovered from COVID-19. This rearrangement joins TRBV7-2 to TRBJ2-7, with D perhaps TRBD2 (6 bases). CDR3 in amino acids: CASSRNPTGGGSYEQYF. In DNA form, the CDR3 reads TGTGCCAGCAGCCGGAACCCCACCGGGGGTGGATCGTACGAGCAGTACTTC.